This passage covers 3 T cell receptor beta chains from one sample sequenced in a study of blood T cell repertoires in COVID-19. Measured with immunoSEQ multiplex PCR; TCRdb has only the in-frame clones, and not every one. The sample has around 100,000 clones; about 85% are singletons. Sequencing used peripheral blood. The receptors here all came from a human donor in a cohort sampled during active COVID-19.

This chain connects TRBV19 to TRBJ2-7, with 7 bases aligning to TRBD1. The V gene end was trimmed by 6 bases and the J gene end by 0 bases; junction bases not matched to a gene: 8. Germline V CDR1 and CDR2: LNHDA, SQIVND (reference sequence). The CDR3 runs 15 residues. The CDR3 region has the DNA TGTGCCAGTAGCTTCCTAAGGGACAGCTCCTACGAGCAGTACTTC. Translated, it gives CASSFLRDSSYEQYF. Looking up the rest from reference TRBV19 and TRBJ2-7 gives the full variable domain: DGGITQSPKYLFRKEGQNVTLSCEQNLNHDAMYWYRQDPGQGLRLIYYSQIVNDFQKGDIAEGYSVSREKKESFPLTVTSAQKNPTAFYLCASSFLRDSSYEQYFGPGTRLTVT.

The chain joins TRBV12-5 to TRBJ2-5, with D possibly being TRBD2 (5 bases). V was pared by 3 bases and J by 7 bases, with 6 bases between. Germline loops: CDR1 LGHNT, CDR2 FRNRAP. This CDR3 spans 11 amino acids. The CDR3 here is CASGFEGTQYF. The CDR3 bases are TGTGCTAGTGGTTTTGAGGGGACCCAGTACTTC.

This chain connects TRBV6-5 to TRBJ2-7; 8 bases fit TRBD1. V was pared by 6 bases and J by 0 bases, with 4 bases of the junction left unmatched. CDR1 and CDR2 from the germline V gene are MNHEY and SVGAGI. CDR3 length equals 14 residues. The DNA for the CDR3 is TGTGCCAGCAGAGCCGGGACAGGCTCCTACGAGCAGTACTTC. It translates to CASRAGTGSYEQYF.